The rows below give T cell receptor beta chains drawn from one sample of a study of shared clonotypes between healthy human individuals. Sequencing used immunoSEQ multiplex PCR; TCRdb keeps in-frame clones, though not all of them. The data show under 2,500,000 clones, with 90% to 96% seen just once and roughly 0.13% held by the top ten. The sample comprised naive CD4+ T cells sorted from blood. The receptors come from a man between 18 and 29 years old in good health. The CDR3 runs from the conserved cysteine through the conserved F or W. A D gene is named only where the DNA matches it firmly. The size entry is marked missing in some rows and otherwise reads once, few, many or a size class.

>-|TRBV2|TRBJ1-2|few
TGTGCCAGCAGTGATTATGGCTACACCTTC
CASSDYGYTF
>TRBD1|TRBV27|TRBJ1-4|-
TGTGCCAGCAGTTCCCAGGGGGGGAATGAAAAACTGTTTTTT
CASSSQGGNEKLFF
>-|TRBV9|TRBJ2-3|-
TGTGCCAGCGGCGTAGGAACTAGCCTTCCCACAGATACGCAGTATTTT
CASGVGTSLPTDTQYF
>-|TRBV21-1|TRBJ1-3|once
TGTGCCAGCGGGGCCAGGGGGCGCGCAGGAAACACCATATATTTT
CASGARGRAGNTIYF
>-|TRBV15|TRBJ1-1|-
TGTGCCACCTACGTCTGGGAGAGGTGTAAAGCTTTCTTT
CATYVWERCKAFF
>-|TRBV2|TRBJ1-6|-
TGTGCCAGCTCCGGCTCAAATAATTCACCCCTCCACTTT
CASSGSNNSPLHF
>TRBD1|TRBV27|TRBJ1-4|-
TGTGCCAGCAGCGAGACAGGGACTAATGAAAAACTGTTTTTT
CASSETGTNEKLFF
>TRBD1|TRBV25-1|TRBJ1-5|-
TGTGCCAGCAGTCCGACCGGGACAGGGGGACGCAATCAGCCCCAGCATTTT
CASSPTGTGGRNQPQHF
>-|TRBV11-1|TRBJ1-1|-
TGTGCCAGCAGAAAACGACAGGAACAAGCTTTCTTT
CASRKRQEQAFF
>-|TRBV11-2|TRBJ1-1|-
TGTGCCAGCAGCTGGTTACGTGAAGCTTTCTTT
CASSWLREAFF
>-|TRBV27|TRBJ1-2|-
TGTGCCAGCAGTCTACAGGGCTATGGCTACACCTTC
CASSLQGYGYTF
>TRBD1|TRBV15|TRBJ2-7|-
TGTGCCACCAGCAGGCCCCCGGGACAGGGTTACGAGCAGTACTTC
CATSRPPGQGYEQYF
>-|TRBV7-3|TRBJ2-5|-
TGTGCCAGCAGCTTAAGTCCACAAGAGACCCAGTACTTC
CASSLSPQETQYF
>-|TRBV19|TRBJ2-1|-
TGTGCCAGTAGTCTTAGACAGGCTCCTTCCTACAATGAGCAGTTCTTC
CASSLRQAPSYNEQFF
>TRBD1|TRBV19|TRBJ1-2|-
TGTGCCACGGGGGCGGGACAGGGGAAGTTCTATGGCTACACCTTC
CATGAGQGKFYGYTF
>-|TRBV7-2|TRBJ2-7|-
TGTGCCAGCAGCTTAGCCCTAGCGACCGACGAGCAGTACTTC
CASSLALATDEQYF
>-|TRBV7-9|TRBJ1-4|-
TGTGCCAGCAGCTTCGGCTCCCAGAATGAAAAACTGTTTTTT
CASSFGSQNEKLFF
>TRBD1|TRBV11-1|TRBJ1-2|-
TGTGCCAGCAGCGTGGACAGGGACTCTAACTATGGCTACACCTTC
CASSVDRDSNYGYTF
>TRBD1|TRBV9|TRBJ2-7|once
TGTGCCAGCAGCGACCGGGACAGGGTAGGGCAGTACTTC
CASSDRDRVGQYF
>-|TRBV18|TRBJ1-1|-
TGTGCCAGCTCAGACGACGGGAACACTGAAGCTTTCTTT
CASSDDGNTEAFF
>-|TRBV6-6|TRBJ1-6|-
TGTGCCAGCAAACAGTTGCTGAATAATTCACCCCTCCACTTT
CASKQLLNNSPLHF
>TRBD2|TRBV11-2|TRBJ2-1|-
TGTGCCAGCAGCTTAGTGAGTAGCGGGGCCCCCTACAATGAGCAGTTCTTC
CASSLVSSGAPYNEQFF
>-|TRBV9|TRBJ2-2|-
TGTGCCAGCAGAGCAGGGTCGAACACCGGGGAGCTGTTTTTT
CASRAGSNTGELFF
>-|TRBV7-2|TRBJ1-6|few
TGTGCCAGCAGCCTTGACCCAGGTTCACCCCTCCACTTT
CASSLDPGSPLHF
>TRBD1|TRBV11-1|TRBJ2-3|-
TGTGCCAGCAGCACAGGACAGGGCCGATCTAGCACAGATACGCAGTATTTT
CASSTGQGRSSTDTQYF
>TRBD1|TRBV7-2|TRBJ2-7|-
TGTGCCAGCAGCTTAGGGGACAGGGGGGCCTACGAGCAGTACTTC
CASSLGDRGAYEQYF
>TRBD2|TRBV5-6|TRBJ2-3|-
TGTGCCAGCAGTTGGACTAGCGGAACAGATACGCAGTATTTT
CASSWTSGTDTQYF
>-|TRBV5-6|TRBJ1-2|-
TGTGCCAGCAGCTTTGACAGGAAGAACTATGGCTACACCTTC
CASSFDRKNYGYTF
>-|TRBV28|TRBJ2-3|-
TGTGCCAGCAGCGTAAGCACAGATACGCAGTATTTT
CASSVSTDTQYF
>-|TRBV10-3|TRBJ2-6|-
TGTGCCATCCGCAAGGACACCCTTTCCTCCTCTGGGGCCAACGTCCTGACTTTC
CAIRKDTLSSSGANVLTF
>-|TRBV6-5|TRBJ2-6|once
TGTGCCAGCAGTAAAACGAGCTCTGGGGCCAACGTCCTGACTTTC
CASSKTSSGANVLTF
>-|TRBV15|TRBJ2-7|-
TGTGCCACCAGCAGAGGACTAAGCGGTTCCTACGAGCAGTACTTC
CATSRGLSGSYEQYF
>-|TRBV9|TRBJ2-7|-
TGTGCCAGCAGCGGGGGACCCGAGGGCTACGAGCAGTACTTC
CASSGGPEGYEQYF
>-|TRBV29-1|TRBJ2-7|-
TGCAGCGTTCGAACCGACAGGTACGAGCAGTACTTC
CSVRTDRYEQYF
>-|TRBV12-2|TRBJ2-7|-
TGTGCAAGTCGCTTAGCCGGACCTCTCTGCTCCTACGAGCAGTACTTC
CASRLAGPLCSYEQYF
>-|TRBV28|TRBJ2-7|-
TGTGCCAGCAGTTTAATGCAGGGGAGACACGAGCAGTACTTC
CASSLMQGRHEQYF
>TRBD2|TRBV6-1|TRBJ2-7|-
TGTGCCAGCAGTGAAGTACCGGGGGGGCCCTACGAGCAGTACTTC
CASSEVPGGPYEQYF
>TRBD2|TRBV11-2|TRBJ2-7|-
TGTGCCAGCAGCTTAGTTAGCGGGGGACCCTACGAGCAGTACTTC
CASSLVSGGPYEQYF
>TRBD1|TRBV10-3|TRBJ2-5|-
TGTGCCATCAGCCCAGACAGGGCTTTTAGGGAGACCCAGTACTTC
CAISPDRAFRETQYF
>TRBD1|TRBV7-3|TRBJ2-3|-
TGTGCCAGCAGCTTGGGACAGGGAAGTACAAGTGTTACGCAGTATTTT
CASSLGQGSTSVTQYF
>TRBD2|TRBV5-1|TRBJ2-5|-
TGCGCCAGCAAACGGGAGGGCCGATCCCACGAGACCCAGTACTTC
CASKREGRSHETQYF
>-|TRBV14|TRBJ1-4|-
TGTGCCAGCAGCCAAGTTCGTGAAAAACTGTTTTTT
CASSQVREKLFF
>-|TRBV6-5|TRBJ1-2|-
TGTGCCAGCAGTTACGATCCAGGGAGCAGTTATGGCTACACCTTC
CASSYDPGSSYGYTF